The clone carrying this T cell receptor (beta chain) was seen only a few times. This sample was included in a study of T cells in Graves' hyperthyroidism and ophthalmopathy. V was pared by 2 bases and J by 7 bases, with 15 bases between. CDR3 length: 15 residues. The V gene's germline CDR1 is MGHRA and CDR2 YSYEKL. Researchers took RNA transcripts and amplified the TCR beta CDR3 regions from them. HTBI primers were employed in a first-round RT-PCR of the TCR CDR3. TCRdb redid the calling of the multiplex PCR reads with MiXCR, one entry per CDR3 protein. The sample includes some 400,000 distinct CDR3 sequences, about 13% of them seen just once.

The sample consisted of blood. This chain joins TRBV4-1 and TRBJ2-4; either TRBD1 or TRBD2 may supply D (5 bases each). The source is a man aged 25 to 40 with Graves' hyperthyroidism that later progressed to Graves' ophthalmopathy. CDR3 sequence: CASSQLGTAENIQYF. The DNA for the CDR3 is TGCGCCAGCAGCCAACTCGGGACCGCCGAGAACATTCAGTACTTC.